The 14 T cell receptor beta chains below come from one sample, sequenced in a study of early T cells in non-severe SARS-CoV-2 infection (dated by TCRdb to the early 2020s). Library construction relied on 5' RACE. Instrument used: NextSeq 500. TCRdb itself trimmed the public reads at Q25 with fastp, ran MiXCR and retained productive beta chains. One record per CDR3 amino acid sequence lists the most common genes and DNA. The sample data list more than 65,000 distinct CDR3 sequences, and over 9% of these were observed just once. Around 3.8% of the sample belongs to the ten largest clones. Sample: whole blood. These receptors originate from an adult who was a healthcare worker with PCR-confirmed SARS-CoV-2 infection or an uninfected control (not recorded which).

The table lists this clonotype with many counts. The genes are TRBV18 and TRBJ2-3, with 11 bases that match TRBD2. Trimming at V came to 1 base and at J to 8 bases, leaving 17 bases not matched to a gene. The germline gives CDR1 KGHSH, CDR2 LQKENI. CDR3 length equals 19 residues. CDR3 sequence (DNA): TGTGCCAGCTCACCACTGATTCCTAGCGGGAGGCTCCACCAGGGTACGCAGTATTTT. Translation gives CASSPLIPSGRLHQGTQYF.

The chain has TRBV5-4 and TRBJ2-7; 8 nucleotides line up with TRBD1. This CDR3 is 14 amino acids long. The V segment lost 0 bases and the J segment 1 base; nucleotides outside the gene matches: 0. Germline V gene data show CDR1 as SGHNT and CDR2 as YYREEE (reference sequence). The CDR3 loop is CASSLDRGSYEQYF. The CDR3 DNA sequence: TGTGCCAGCAGCTTGGACAGGGGGTCCTACGAGCAGTACTTC. The complete variable domain, with remaining parts taken from reference TRBV5-4 and TRBJ2-7, reads ETGVTQSPTHLIKTRGQQVTLRCSSQSGHNTVSWYQQALGQGPQFIFQYYREEENGRGNFPPRFSGLQFPNYSSELNVNALELDDSALYLCASSLDRGSYEQYFGPGTRLTVT.

The V gene is TRBV3-1, the J gene TRBJ1-5; possible D gene TRBD1, 5 bases. CDR1 is LGHDT and CDR2 is YNNKEL in the germline V gene (reference sequence). The germline V and J ends were trimmed by 2 bases and 9 bases, with 14 bases remaining between them. This CDR3 spans 14 amino acids. CDR3 residues: CASSQRDHRGPQHF. The DNA of the CDR3 is TGTGCCAGCAGCCAACGGGACCACCGGGGGCCCCAGCATTTT.

Ten or more counts support this clonotype. The chain is built from TRBV2 and TRBJ2-7, with D unresolved. V shed 7 bases and J shed 7 bases, with 11 bases lying between them. The CDR3 consists of 11 residues. CDR1 SNHLY and CDR2 FYNNEI come from the germline V gene. The CDR3 DNA reads as TGTGCCAGCACTCAAGCCCTAGAGCAGTACTTC. This gives the protein CASTQALEQYF.

This clonotype was seen ten or more times. The chain joins TRBV20-1 to TRBJ1-5; maybe TRBD1 (6 bases). Germline V gene lookup returns CDR1 DFQATT and CDR2 SNEGSKA (reference sequence). V gave up 6 bases and J gave up 1 base, with 13 bases separating them. The CDR3 has 14 amino acids. The CDR3 protein is CSAYRALSNQPQHF. As DNA, the CDR3 is TGCAGTGCCTACAGGGCTTTGAGCAATCAGCCCCAGCATTTT.

The chain uses TRBV13 and TRBJ2-1; D perhaps matches TRBD2 (6 bases). Per germline, CDR1 PRHDT and CDR2 FYEKMQ (reference sequence). This CDR3 contains 14 residues. The V and J ends lost 5 bases and 3 bases respectively, with 11 bases between them. This CDR3 reads CASSPPGGYNEQFF. For the CDR3, the DNA is TGTGCCAGCAGCCCCCCCGGGGGCTACAATGAGCAGTTCTTC.

This sequence joins TRBV14 and TRBJ1-6; no reliable D call. Trimming cost V 4 bases and J 8 bases, with 9 bases left between them. CDR3 size: 13 residues. Germline assignment: CDR1 SGHDN and CDR2 FVKESK. The CDR3 region is CASSLRPDSPLHF. The CDR3 DNA reads as TGTGCCAGCAGCCTCAGACCCGATTCACCCCTCCACTTT.

The CDR3 nucleotides read TGTGCCAGCAGCTTAGAGGGGATACTAGCTTTGAAGGCCAAAAACATTCAGTACTTC. This gives the protein CASSLEGILALKAKNIQYF. The rearrangement links TRBV7-6 to TRBJ2-4; possible D gene TRBD2, 6 bases. The CDR3 is 19 amino acids. Germline lookup yields CDR1 SGHVS and CDR2 FNYEAQ. With 1 base removed from V and 1 base from J, the gap between germline ends came to 20 bases. The full variable domain, in which reference TRBV7-6 and TRBJ2-4 provide the parts outside the CDR3, is GAGVSQSPRYKVTKRGQDVALRCDPISGHVSLYWYRQALGQGPEFLTYFNYEAQQDKSGLPNDRFSAERPEGSISTLTIQRTEQRDSAMYRCASSLEGILALKAKNIQYFGAGTRLSVL.

In its sample, this clonotype was seen many times. This chain joins TRBV12-3 or TRBV12-4 and TRBJ1-1; a possible D gene is TRBD1 (6 bases). The CDR3 is made up of 13 amino acids. Trimming shortened V by 8 bases and J by 2 bases, and 12 bases separated the two germline ends. Here the CDR3 reads CASEGEGNTEAFF. CDR3 sequence (DNA): TGTGCCAGCGAGGGGGAGGGAAACACTGAAGCTTTCTTT.

The chain uses TRBV19 and TRBJ2-1; maybe TRBD2 (6 bases). This CDR3 region has 14 residues. Germline V gene data show CDR1 as LNHDA and CDR2 as SQIVND (reference sequence). The germline V and J ends were trimmed by 4 bases and 3 bases, with 10 bases remaining between them. CDR3 bases: TGTGCCAGTAGTAACCCCGGGGGCTACAATGAGCAGTTCTTC. Protein: CASSNPGGYNEQFF.

In this sample, this clonotype turned up a few times. The genes are TRBV15 and TRBJ2-2; TRBD1 agrees at 7 bases. Germline trimming cut 0 bases from V and 7 bases from J; bases unmatched to any gene: 11. Germline CDR1 reads LNHNV; CDR2 reads YYDKDF (reference sequence). This CDR3 is 17 amino acids long. The CDR3 here is CATSREGTPGGSGELFF. In DNA form, the CDR3 reads TGTGCCACCAGCAGAGAAGGAACCCCAGGGGGTAGCGGGGAGCTGTTTTTT. The variable domain in full, completed from reference TRBV15 and TRBJ2-2, reads DAMVIQNPRYQVTQFGKPVTLSCSQTLNHNVMYWYQQKSSQAPKLLFHYYDKDFNNEADTPDNFQSRRPNTSFCFLDIRSPGLGDTAMYLCATSREGTPGGSGELFFGEGSRLTVL.

This clonotype was counted a few times. The chain has TRBV6-5 and TRBJ2-3; 9 bases fit TRBD1. Unmatched junction bases numbered 15, after V lost 7 bases and J lost 4 bases. The CDR3 has 17 amino acids. Germline V gene sequence: CDR1 MNHEY, CDR2 SVGAGI. CDR3: CASKPNLPGQGADTQYF. For the CDR3, the DNA is TGTGCCAGCAAGCCAAACCTCCCGGGACAGGGAGCAGATACGCAGTATTTT.

This clonotype has a count of ten or more. CDR3 DNA: TGTGCCAGCAAGCCCATAGCGGGATCAGGGGATACGCAGTATTTT. Protein sequence: CASKPIAGSGDTQYF. The V call is TRBV5-4, the J call TRBJ2-3, with TRBD2 identical over 8 bases. CDR3 length: 15 residues. Trimming removed 6 bases from V and 6 bases from J; junction bases left unmatched: 12. Germline CDR1 is SGHNT and CDR2 is YYREEE (reference sequence).

Details on this clonotype: One base away lies a much larger clone, so this may be a sequencing read error. The chain couples TRBV7-3 to TRBJ2-2; 10 bases line up with TRBD2. Germline V CDR1 and CDR2: SGHTA, FQGTGA. The CDR3 loop spans 15 amino acids. Unmatched junction bases numbered 5, after V lost 5 bases and J lost 5 bases. The CDR3 sequence: CASSISGRWTGELFF. The CDR3 coding sequence is TGTGCCAGCAGCATTAGCGGGAGGTGGACCGGGGAGCTGTTTTTT.